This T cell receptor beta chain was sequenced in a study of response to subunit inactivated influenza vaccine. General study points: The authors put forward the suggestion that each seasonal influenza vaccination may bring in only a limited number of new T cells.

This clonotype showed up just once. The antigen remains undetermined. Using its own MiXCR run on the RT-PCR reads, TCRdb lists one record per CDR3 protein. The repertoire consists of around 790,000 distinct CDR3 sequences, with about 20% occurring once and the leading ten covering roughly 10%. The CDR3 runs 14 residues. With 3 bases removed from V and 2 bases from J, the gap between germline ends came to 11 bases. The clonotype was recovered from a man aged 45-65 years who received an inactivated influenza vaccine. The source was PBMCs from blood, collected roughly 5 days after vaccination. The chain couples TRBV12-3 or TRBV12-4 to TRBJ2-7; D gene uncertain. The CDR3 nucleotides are TGTGCCAGCAGTTTGATGGATCTTACCTACGAGCAGTACTTC. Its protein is CASSLMDLTYEQYF.